This T cell receptor (beta chain) was sequenced in a study of Ad26.COV2.S vaccination and SARS-CoV-2 variants (dated by TCRdb to the early 2020s). With respect to the entire study: Vaccine-arm donors came from COV1001, a multicentre, randomized, double-blind, placebo-controlled phase I-IIa trial of Ad26.COV2.S in healthy adults. A total of around 32 samples were included in the TCR-sequenced set, comprising around 19 Ad26.COV2.S vaccine recipients, 5 placebo recipients and 8 SARS-CoV-2 convalescent individuals. Trial participants were randomized into five groups of five: low-dose or high-dose Ad26.COV2.S given once or twice, or placebo on both occasions. Dosing of Ad26.COV2.S was intramuscular, at either 5x10^10 or 1x10^11 viral particles, delivered as one shot or as two shots spaced 56 days apart. TCRbeta repertoire sequencing served as the tool for gauging how specific and how broad the SARS-CoV-2-reactive T cell receptors were following Ad26.COV2.S vaccination. Throughout the experiments and outcome assessment, investigators stayed blinded to trial group allocation. Findings and caveats that apply to the study as a whole: After vaccination, substantial breadth of spike-specific CD8+ and CD4+ T cell responses was reported. Higher spike-specific TCR breadth was observed in Ad26.COV2.S recipients than in placebo recipients (P = 0.0014). The study lacked the statistical power to compare responses across vaccine doses or regimens. Vaccine and placebo recipients had comparable non-spike TCR breadth, which fits with the vaccine containing only spike. According to the authors, total T cell responses may have been underestimated by the TCR breadth and depth analyses.

The intended sense of this specimen's treatment or condition label: 15 to 20 received Ad26.COV2.S at low or high dose, single or two shots; 5 received placebo; per-sample allocation not given. Repertoires of vaccine and placebo recipients were sequenced from samples collected on day 63 after the first injection. In Cohort 1b, some 25 adults aged 18-55 years were enrolled at a single site in Boston, USA, between 29 July and 7 August 2020. Ad26.COV2.S was a replication-incompetent adenovirus type 26 vector that expressed a prefusion-stabilized SARS-CoV-2 spike protein derived from the original Wuhan strain. CDR1 and CDR2 are drawn from the germline V gene: MNHEY, SVGAGI. The CDR3 covers 12 residues, taking in both the cysteine and the phenylalanine. The DNA shown is the 36-base CDR3, in frame from base 1. The table lists this clone with a few counts. Its antigen has not been determined. At one boundary the junction diverges from the germline segment, which might be a read error.

The immunoSEQ Assay was the method used to sequence TCRbeta CDR3 regions. After extraction, genomic DNA underwent amplification by bias-controlled multiplex PCR, followed by high-throughput sequencing. The paper's data handling went like this. To quantify the absolute abundance of each unique TCRbeta CDR3 region, sequences were collapsed and filtered. T cell fraction was estimated by normalizing TCRbeta template counts to usable DNA, with usable DNA measured through amplification of reference genes found in all nucleated cells. Repertoire TCRs were annotated as SARS-CoV-2-specific by exact matching of V gene, CDR3 amino acid sequence and J gene to a known reactive TCR set. The reference SARS-CoV-2 TCR set was obtained from MIRA and was filtered for enrichment in COVID-19-positive ImmuneCODE repertoires, whereby public or cross-reactive TCRs were removed. Using the MIRA antigens, annotated TCRs were further analysed by specific ORF or by position within an ORF. Depth was the summed frequency of annotated unique rearrangements, while breadth was defined as annotated unique rearrangements over total unique productive rearrangements. TCR breadth was compared between groups using two-sided Wilcoxon rank-sum tests. TCRdb took this table from immuneACCESS and kept in-frame rearrangements with V and J called. Such tables lack part of the clones; where checked against another copy, unresolved V genes explain under half of the gap, and the rest is unexplained. The V and J calls and clone size come from that table; D and trimming were worked out from the DNA. This sample holds 350,000 to 450,000 clones; about nine tenths were observed only once. Of the sample, more than 3% is held by the ten largest clones.

This receptor was obtained from a person between 18 and 65 years old who received the Ad26.COV2.S COVID-19 vaccine or a placebo. The sequences come from peripheral blood, collected in a trial of Ad26.COV2.S vaccine versus placebo. The chain joins TRBV6-5 to TRBJ1-3; TRBD1 agrees with 7 junctional bases. Here is the DNA: TGTGCCAGCAACTTGGGACAGTTGGCTAGATTTTTT. Its protein is CASNLGQLARFF.